This TCR beta chain comes out of a study of neurological immune-mediated disorders. TCRdb re-called the 5' RACE reads through MiXCR, storing one row per CDR3 protein. This table has roughly 65,000 distinct CDR3 sequences, over 4% appearing once. The length of the CDR3 is 15 residues. The V gene's germline CDR1 is SGHKS and CDR2 YYEKEE (reference sequence). V shed 4 bases and J shed 3 bases, with 17 bases lying between them. This clonotype was detected many times. The sequence came from a human donor with multiple sclerosis. The donor label of this sample is uncertain. V and J are TRBV5-5 and TRBJ2-7; D is unclear. Sample: PBMCs. The CDR3 nucleotides read TGTGCCAGCAGCGAGGCCACGGCTTTAGGCTACGAGCAGTACTTC. Amino acids: CASSEATALGYEQYF.